This TCR beta chain appears in the sequencing data of a study of T cell responses to AZD1222 COVID-19 vaccine. Findings and limits, study-wide: Donors skewed white British and female; clonal diversity was possibly underestimated. Every sample of the repertoires postdated the peak T cell response. Reportedly, close to half of spike-specific TCRs are directed against unmutated variant regions.

Some clones are missing from TCRdb's copy, which holds only in-frame ones; the method was immunoSEQ multiplex PCR. The sample has some 100,000 clones, just over 85% seen once. V shed 0 bases and J shed 3 bases, with 12 bases lying between them. Germline V lookup: CDR1 SGHRS, CDR2 YFSETQ. CDR3 size: 15 residues. This clone came up once. Its antigen remains unidentified. The rearrangement links TRBV5-1 to TRBJ1-1; no clear D gene. Here the sequenced sample was peripheral blood, taken 28 days after the second AZD1222 dose. The origin of this receptor is an adult who received the AZD1222 COVID-19 vaccine. The CDR3 loop is CASSLGQLGYTEAFF. DNA of the CDR3: TGCGCCAGCAGCTTGGGGCAGTTAGGTTACACTGAAGCTTTCTTT.